These 22 T cell receptor beta chains originate from one sample sequenced in a study of beta chain features in type 1 diabetes. Study-level points and caveats: In all four CD4+ subsets, TCRB CDR3 length was significantly, moderately reduced in type 1 diabetes.

For these TCRs, the target antigens are not known. Expressed TCRB transcripts were sequenced, since all the RNA that had been isolated was reverse transcribed. Method: immunoSEQ multiplex PCR; TCRdb's copy keeps in-frame clones and lacks some. Among hundreds of thousands of clones listed, about 15% were seen once. Sequencing used naive CD4+ T cells from blood. Receptors were obtained from a man between 18 and 35 years old with type 1 diabetes.

The CDR3: CSVEGASGGAEFF. For the CDR3, the DNA is TGCAGCGTTGAAGGGGCTAGCGGGGGGGCAGAGTTCTTC. V is TRBV29-1 and J is TRBJ2-1; 12 bases align to TRBD2. The CDR3 has 13 amino acids. The J segment lost 14 bases and the V segment lost 1 base, leaving 6 bases of the junction unmatched. Germline V gene lookup returns CDR1 SQVTM and CDR2 ANQGSEA.

The genes are TRBV30 and TRBJ2-1; TRBD2 matches 7 bases. The CDR3 contains 15 residues. Germline lookup yields CDR1 GTSNPN and CDR2 SVGIG (reference sequence). The ends lost 2 bases at V and 2 bases at J; junction bases unmatched: 6. The CDR3 sequence: CAWSRASGAYNEQFF. In DNA, the CDR3 is TGTGCCTGGAGTCGGGCTAGCGGAGCCTACAATGAGCAGTTCTTC. The entire variable domain, with the rest obtained from reference TRBV30 and TRBJ2-1, is as follows: SQTIHQWPATLVQPVGSPLSLECTVEGTSNPNLYWYRQAAGRGLQLLFYSVGIGQISSEVPQNLSASRPQDRQFILSSKKLLLSDSGFYLCAWSRASGAYNEQFFGPGTRLTVL.

This chain links TRBV4-3 with TRBJ2-5, with D perhaps TRBD2 (5 bases). CDR1 is LGHNA, CDR2 YSLEER, per germline. Trimming stripped 0 bases from V and 5 bases from J, with 16 bases between. The CDR3 loop spans 16 amino acids. DNA of the CDR3: TGCGCCAGCAGCCAAGATTGGGAGACTCGACCGGAGACCCAGTACTTC. It yields the protein CASSQDWETRPETQYF.

This rearrangement joins TRBV18 to TRBJ1-5; tentatively, D is TRBD1 (6 bases). Trimming cost V 4 bases and J 3 bases, with 13 bases left between them. The CDR3 is 15 residues long. Germline values: CDR1 KGHSH, CDR2 LQKENI. The CDR3 region is CASSQIMGANQPQHF. The CDR3 DNA follows: TGTGCCAGCTCACAAATCATGGGGGCCAATCAGCCCCAGCATTTT.

This clone has a handful of counts. This chain uses TRBV4-3 with TRBJ2-7; 9 nucleotides match TRBD1. The CDR3 is made up of 14 amino acids. The germline V gene encodes CDR1 LGHNA and CDR2 YSLEER. J lost 3 bases, V lost 2 bases, and 2 bases had no gene match. The CDR3 is CASSQQTGGYEQYF. The CDR3 nucleotides read TGCGCCAGCAGCCAACAGACAGGGGGCTACGAGCAGTACTTC.

This clone showed up just a few times. V is TRBV29-1 and J is TRBJ2-3, with a weak D call TRBD2 (5 bases). V was clipped by 4 bases and J by 4 bases, with 15 bases between them. CDR1 is SQVTM and CDR2 is ANQGSEA in the germline V gene. The CDR3 runs to 14 residues. CDR3: CSVGGGLWSDTQYF. The CDR3 nucleotides read TGCAGCGTTGGTGGCGGGTTATGGTCAGATACGCAGTATTTT.

V gene TRBV11-2 combines with J gene TRBJ2-3; D may be TRBD2 (6 bases). The CDR3 length is 14 residues. Germline lookup yields CDR1 SGHAT and CDR2 FQNNGV. The V end was cut by 5 bases, the J end by 1 base, with 10 bases between. CDR3 sequence (DNA): TGTGCCAGCAGCCGGGGACTCCGCACAGATACGCAGTATTTT. Its protein product is CASSRGLRTDTQYF. Supplemented by reference TRBV11-2 and TRBJ2-3, the full variable domain reads EAGVAQSPRYKIIEKRQSVAFWCNPISGHATLYWYQQILGQGPKLLIQFQNNGVVDDSQLPKDRFSAERLKGVDSTLKIQPAKLEDSAVYLCASSRGLRTDTQYFGPGTRLTVL.

This chain links TRBV18 with TRBJ2-7, with a weak D call TRBD1 (6 bases). Germline CDR1 reads KGHSH; CDR2 reads LQKENI. CDR3 size: 14 residues. Trimming stripped 6 bases from V and 0 bases from J, with 12 bases between. The CDR3 spells CASSFDRSSYEQYF. CDR3 sequence (DNA): TGTGCCAGCTCGTTTGACAGGAGCTCCTACGAGCAGTACTTC.

The chain links TRBV11-2 to TRBJ2-1; 9 bases align to TRBD2. CDR1 and CDR2 (germline): SGHAT, FQNNGV. Unmatched junction bases numbered 8, after V lost 6 bases and J lost 5 bases. This CDR3 has 15 residues. CDR3 region: CASRMRGGSHNEQFF. The CDR3 DNA reads as TGTGCCAGCAGAATGCGGGGGGGCTCTCACAATGAGCAGTTCTTC. The variable domain in full, completed from reference TRBV11-2 and TRBJ2-1, reads EAGVAQSPRYKIIEKRQSVAFWCNPISGHATLYWYQQILGQGPKLLIQFQNNGVVDDSQLPKDRFSAERLKGVDSTLKIQPAKLEDSAVYLCASRMRGGSHNEQFFGPGTRLTVL.

This clone has more than one count but fewer than ten. The rearrangement uses TRBV6-6 and TRBJ2-7, with 7 bases aligning to TRBD2. The junction had 8 bases not matched to a gene; V was cut back by 7 bases and J by 5 bases. Germline CDR1 and CDR2: MNHNY and SVGAGI (reference sequence). The CDR3 has 13 amino acids. CDR3 protein: CASKRLASNEQYF. The CDR3 coding sequence is TGTGCCAGCAAACGACTAGCTTCCAACGAGCAGTACTTC.

This clone has more than one count but fewer than ten. The chain links TRBV29-1 to TRBJ1-1; 8 bases are a match to TRBD1. The CDR3 consists of 12 residues. After removal of 5 bases from V and 4 bases from J, the junction contained 3 bases not matched to a gene. CDR1 and CDR2 (germline): SQVTM, ANQGSEA. CDR3 loop: CSVRTGSTEAFF. The CDR3 bases are TGCAGCGTTCGGACAGGGAGCACTGAAGCTTTCTTT.

This chain connects TRBV21-1 to TRBJ1-5; the D call of TRBD1 is as the table states it, not checked on the DNA. TRBV21-1 is a pseudogene. The CDR3 contains 15 residues. CDR3 loop: CASSTLGGSNQPQHF. Written as DNA, the CDR3 is TGTGCCAGCAGCACCTTAGGGGGCAGCAATCAGCCCCAGCATTTT.

The chain links TRBV7-9 to TRBJ2-7, with a possible D match to TRBD1 (6 bases). Between the trimmed V and J ends, which lost 0 bases and 6 bases, there was a span of 12 bases. Germline-derived CDR1 and CDR2 are SEHNR and FQNEAQ (reference sequence). The CDR3 is 14 residues long. Here the CDR3 reads CASSLAGDNGEQYF. Here the CDR3 DNA reads TGTGCCAGCAGCTTAGCAGGGGACAACGGCGAGCAGTACTTC.

This clone was found a few times. The gene calls are TRBV6-6 and TRBJ2-5; TRBD2 might be the D (5 bases). The germline V gene has CDR1 MNHNY and CDR2 SVGAGI (reference sequence). V gave up 0 bases and J gave up 5 bases, with 16 bases separating them. This CDR3 is 16 amino acids long. This CDR3 reads CASSYSGSQGGETQYF. DNA of the CDR3: TGTGCCAGCAGTTACTCGGGCAGCCAAGGAGGCGAGACCCAGTACTTC.

The V gene is TRBV9, the J gene TRBJ1-2; D uncertain. The V end was cut by 0 bases, the J end by 4 bases, with 10 bases between. Germline V gives CDR1 SGDLS, CDR2 YYNGEE. This CDR3 is 14 amino acids long. CDR3 nucleotide sequence: TGTGCCAGCAGCGTAGACCGGGAATCCTATGGCTACACCTTC. Translated, it gives CASSVDRESYGYTF.

The chain combines TRBV5-1 with TRBJ2-4; a weak D match, TRBD2 (6 bases). This CDR3 has 12 amino acids. Germline V lookup: CDR1 SGHRS, CDR2 YFSETQ. Deletions cut 0 bases from V and 13 bases from J, with 11 bases between. CDR3 coding DNA: TGCGCCAGCAGCTTGGCGGGGGACCTACAGTACTTC. This gives the protein CASSLAGDLQYF.

This clone has only a few counts. This chain uses TRBV9 with TRBJ2-5; 10 bases are a match to TRBD1. Germline CDR1 SGDLS, CDR2 YYNGEE. Losses at the gene ends were 4 bases for V and 3 bases for J; bases not matched to a gene: 21. The CDR3 runs 20 residues. CDR3 loop: CASSTDRGIGRRGAEETQYF. CDR3 DNA sequence: TGTGCCAGCAGCACGGACAGGGGGATCGGTCGGCGGGGGGCAGAAGAGACCCAGTACTTC. Together with reference TRBV9 and TRBJ2-5, the CDR3 gives the full variable domain: DSGVTQTPKHLITATGQRVTLRCSPRSGDLSVYWYQQSLDQGLQFLIQYYNGEERAKGNILERFSAQQFPDLHSELNLSSLELGDSALYFCASSTDRGIGRRGAEETQYFGPGTRLLVL.

In this sample, this clone turned up a few times. The chain carries TRBV6-5 and TRBJ1-6, with D hard to call. Trimming cost V 6 bases and J 10 bases, with 16 bases left between them. Germline-derived CDR1 and CDR2 are MNHEY and SVGAGI. The CDR3 spans 14 residues. CDR3 sequence: CASSLGGPRSPLHF. The CDR3 DNA reads TGTGCCAGCAGCCTGGGAGGGCCTAGGTCACCCCTCCACTTT.

V gene TRBV9 combines with J gene TRBJ2-3; 10 nucleotides match TRBD2. The CDR3 is 15 residues long. Unmatched junction bases numbered 6, after V lost 0 bases and J lost 8 bases. Per germline, CDR1 SGDLS and CDR2 YYNGEE. CDR3 DNA: TGTGCCAGCAGCGTAGCTAGCGGGGGCTTAGGTACGCAGTATTTT. Amino acid sequence: CASSVASGGLGTQYF.

V usage is TRBV6-1 and J usage is TRBJ1-1; D perhaps matches TRBD1 (5 bases). The CDR3 extends over 13 amino acids. Between the trimmed V and J ends, which lost 4 bases and 7 bases, there was a span of 13 bases. The germline V gene encodes CDR1 MNHNS and CDR2 SASEGT. As DNA, the CDR3 is TGTGCCAGCAGTGCAGAGACAGTGAGTGAAGCTTTCTTT. Translating gives CASSAETVSEAFF.

This clone turned up a few times. This chain connects TRBV4-3 to TRBJ1-6; unclear D gene. Germline lookup yields CDR1 LGHNA and CDR2 YSLEER. With 0 bases removed from V and 9 bases from J, the gap between germline ends came to 18 bases. This CDR3 has 17 residues. The DNA of the CDR3 is TGCGCCAGCAGCCAAGAATTGGCGACTGGAGGTATTTCACCCCTCCACTTT. Its translation is CASSQELATGGISPLHF.

This clone was counted only a few times. The chain combines TRBV29-1 with TRBJ1-1, with TRBD1 matching 9 bases. The CDR3 has 15 residues. With 4 bases clipped from V and 5 bases from J, the junction kept 11 bases outside the gene matches. CDR1 is SQVTM and CDR2 is ANQGSEA in the germline V gene. The CDR3 DNA reads as TGCAGCGTTGGGGCTCTACAGGGGGCCGGGACTGAAGCTTTCTTT. This gives the protein CSVGALQGAGTEAFF.